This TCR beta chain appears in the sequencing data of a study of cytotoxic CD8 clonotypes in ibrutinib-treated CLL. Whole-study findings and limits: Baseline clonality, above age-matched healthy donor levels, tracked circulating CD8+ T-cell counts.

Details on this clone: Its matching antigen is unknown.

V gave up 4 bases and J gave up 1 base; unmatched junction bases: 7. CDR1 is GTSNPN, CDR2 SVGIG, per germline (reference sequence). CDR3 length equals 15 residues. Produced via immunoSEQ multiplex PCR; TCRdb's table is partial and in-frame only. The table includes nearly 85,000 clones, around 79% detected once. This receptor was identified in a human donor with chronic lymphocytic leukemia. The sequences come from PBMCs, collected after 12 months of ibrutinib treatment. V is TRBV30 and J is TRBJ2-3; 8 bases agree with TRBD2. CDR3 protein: CAWNRGGPGTDTQYF. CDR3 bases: TGTGCCTGGAACCGGGGGGGCCCGGGCACAGATACGCAGTATTTT.